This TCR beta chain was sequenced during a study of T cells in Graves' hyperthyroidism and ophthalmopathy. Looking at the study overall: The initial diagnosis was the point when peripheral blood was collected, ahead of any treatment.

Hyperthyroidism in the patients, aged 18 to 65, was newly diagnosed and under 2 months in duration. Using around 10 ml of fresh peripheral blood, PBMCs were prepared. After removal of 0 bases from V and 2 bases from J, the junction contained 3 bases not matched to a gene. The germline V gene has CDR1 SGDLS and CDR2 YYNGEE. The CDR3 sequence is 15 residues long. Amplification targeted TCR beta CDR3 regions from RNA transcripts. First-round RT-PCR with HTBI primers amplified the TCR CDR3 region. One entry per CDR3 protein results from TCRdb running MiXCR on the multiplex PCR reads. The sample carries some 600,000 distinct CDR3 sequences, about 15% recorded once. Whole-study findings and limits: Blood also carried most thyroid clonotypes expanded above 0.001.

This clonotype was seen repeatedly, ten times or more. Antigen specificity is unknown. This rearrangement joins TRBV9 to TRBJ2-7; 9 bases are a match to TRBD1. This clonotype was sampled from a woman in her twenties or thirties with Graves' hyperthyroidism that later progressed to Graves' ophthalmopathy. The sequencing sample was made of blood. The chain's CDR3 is CASSVGGQGTYEQYF. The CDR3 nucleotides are TGTGCCAGCAGCGTAGGGGGACAGGGTACCTACGAGCAGTACTTC.